This is a list of T cell receptor beta chains from one sample in a study of graft-versus-host responses after intestinal transplantation. The table came from immunoSEQ multiplex PCR; TCRdb's copy has only in-frame clones and leaves some out. The data hold approximately 80,000 clones, with around nine tenths observed a single time. Their antigen targets remain unknown. This specimen was unstimulated CD4+ T cells sorted from spleen or lymph node cells, taken before intestinal transplant. All receptors come from a human donor who received an intestinal transplant. The CDR3 runs from the conserved cysteine through the conserved F or W. The D gene is left open where the match is weak. Clone sizes are given selectively: once, few, many, or a class where the clone is expanded.

>.|TRBV7-3|TRBJ2-7|.
TGTGCCAGCAGCTTTGACTCCCTAGGGGGCGAGCAGTACTTC
CASSFDSLGGEQYF
>.|TRBV7-2|TRBJ1-2|TRBD1
TGTGCCAGCAGCCCCGGGACAGGGGGCGCCTATGGCTACACCTTC
CASSPGTGGAYGYTF
>.|TRBV5-1|TRBJ2-2|TRBD2
TGCGCCAGCAGCTGGGGACTAGCGACCACCGGGGAGCTGTTTTTT
CASSWGLATTGELFF
>.|TRBV5-6|TRBJ2-7|.
TGTGCCAGCAGCTTGGCCGGGACTCCCTACGAGCAGTACTTC
CASSLAGTPYEQYF
>.|TRBV2|TRBJ1-1|.
TGTGCCAGCGAGACACCTGGCACTGAAGCTTTCTTT
CASETPGTEAFF
>few|TRBV10-3|TRBJ2-7|.
TGTGCCATCAGCGCGGACAGAACCTACGAGCAGTACTTC
CAISADRTYEQYF
>once|TRBV29-1|TRBJ2-3|.
TGCAGCGTTGTTGTCCGACTTATAGATACGCAGTATTTT
CSVVVRLIDTQYF
>.|TRBV28|TRBJ1-6|TRBD1
TGTGCCAGCATTACAGGGGTGGCCTATAATTCACCCCTCCACTTT
CASITGVAYNSPLHF
>.|TRBV5-4|TRBJ1-1|.
TGTGCCAGCAGCAAAGACGGCGGACAGATTGGAACTGAAGCTTTCTTT
CASSKDGGQIGTEAFF
>.|TRBV2|TRBJ2-5|TRBD2
TGTGCCAGCAGGGGTAGCGGGGTCTGGTCTGGGTCCCAGTACTTC
CASRGSGVWSGSQYF
>once|TRBV9|TRBJ2-1|TRBD2
TGTGCCAGCAGCGTAGCGTCTAGCGGTTCCTACAATGAGCAGTTCTTC
CASSVASSGSYNEQFF
>.|TRBV23-1|TRBJ1-5|.
TGCGCCAGCAGTCAATCCCCTAGCGCCCGGGGGTGCAATCAGCCCCAGCATTTT
CASSQSPSARGCNQPQHF
>few|TRBV7-7|TRBJ2-5|TRBD1
TGTGCTAGCAGCCTCGACAGGGGAGAGACCCAGTACTTC
CASSLDRGETQYF
>.|TRBV5-6|TRBJ1-2|TRBD1
TGTGCCAGCAGCCTGACAGGGGGGGCTAACTATGGCTACACCTTC
CASSLTGGANYGYTF
>.|TRBV5-4|TRBJ2-7|TRBD1
TGTGCCAGCAGCATCGGGACAGTGGTCGAGCAGTACTTC
CASSIGTVVEQYF
>.|TRBV5-1|TRBJ1-1|TRBD1
TGCGCCAGCAGCTCGGACGGGACAGGGGGCACCGAAGCTTTCTTT
CASSSDGTGGTEAFF
>.|TRBV10-2|TRBJ1-2|.
TGCGCCAGCAGTGAGTCTTTGGGTGCTAATACAGGGTATGGCTACACCTTC
CASSESLGANTGYGYTF
>.|TRBV27|TRBJ2-7|.
TGTGCCAGCAGTTTAAGCATTGATACCTACGAGCAGTACTTC
CASSLSIDTYEQYF
>.|TRBV29-1|TRBJ2-1|.
TGCAGCGTTGAGGTTAACTACAATCCCCGCAATGAGCAGTTCTTC
CSVEVNYNPRNEQFF
>once|TRBV18|TRBJ2-7|.
TGTGCCAGCTCTCGTCTTGAGTCACGGGGCGAGCAGTACTTC
CASSRLESRGEQYF
>medium-sized|TRBV28|TRBJ1-2|.
TGTGCCAGCAGTTTAGGGGCAGGGCACTATGGCTACACCTTC
CASSLGAGHYGYTF
>.|TRBV2|TRBJ1-2|.
TGTGCCAGCAAGATGAACAGCTATGGCTACACCTTC
CASKMNSYGYTF
>.|TRBV2|TRBJ2-2|.
TGTGCCAGCAGTGAAGCCCACCGAGGGAGTGGGACCGGGGAGCTGTTTTTT
CASSEAHRGSGTGELFF
>.|TRBV5-1|TRBJ2-1|TRBD1
TGCGCCAGCAGCTTGGAGGGCGGGACAGGGGGTAATGAGCAGTTCTTC
CASSLEGGTGGNEQFF
>.|TRBV15|TRBJ2-1|.
TGTGCCACCAGCAGAGATAGTAGCTCCTGGGAGCAGTTCTTC
CATSRDSSSWEQFF
>once|TRBV18|TRBJ2-2|TRBD1
TGTGCCAGCTCACCGGGACAGAGGAGGACCGGGGAGCTGTTTTTT
CASSPGQRRTGELFF
>.|TRBV9|TRBJ1-1|.
TGTGCCAGCAGCGTAGAGGAGCACATGAACACTGAAGCTTTCTTT
CASSVEEHMNTEAFF
>.|TRBV4-2|TRBJ1-4|TRBD1
TGTGCCAGCACCCTAACAGGGGGGAGTGAAAAACTGTTTTTT
CASTLTGGSEKLFF
>.|TRBV10-3|TRBJ2-3|TRBD2
TGTGCCATCAGTGCGGCGGGGGGGCTCCCAGATACGCAGTATTTT
CAISAAGGLPDTQYF
>.|TRBV30|TRBJ1-1|.
TGTGCCTGGATCGGTCCGGGGGATGAAGCTTTCTTT
CAWIGPGDEAFF
>.|TRBV5-1|TRBJ2-5|TRBD1
TGCGCCAGCAGCTTGACAGGGGGGACCCAGTACTTC
CASSLTGGTQYF
>.|TRBV5-6|TRBJ1-2|.
TGTGCCAGCAGCTTGTCGGGGATATATGGCTACACCTTC
CASSLSGIYGYTF
>.|TRBV28|TRBJ2-5|TRBD2
TGTGCCAGCAGTTTATCGCCTAGCGGAGGACAAGAGACCCAGTACTTC
CASSLSPSGGQETQYF
>.|TRBV5-1|TRBJ2-1|TRBD1
TGCGCCAGCAGCTTGGGGGACAGGCCATATTACAATGAGCAGTTCTTC
CASSLGDRPYYNEQFF
>.|TRBV18|TRBJ2-5|TRBD1
TGTGCCAGCTCACCACTTAGTTCAGGGGGAGAGACCCAGTACTTC
CASSPLSSGGETQYF